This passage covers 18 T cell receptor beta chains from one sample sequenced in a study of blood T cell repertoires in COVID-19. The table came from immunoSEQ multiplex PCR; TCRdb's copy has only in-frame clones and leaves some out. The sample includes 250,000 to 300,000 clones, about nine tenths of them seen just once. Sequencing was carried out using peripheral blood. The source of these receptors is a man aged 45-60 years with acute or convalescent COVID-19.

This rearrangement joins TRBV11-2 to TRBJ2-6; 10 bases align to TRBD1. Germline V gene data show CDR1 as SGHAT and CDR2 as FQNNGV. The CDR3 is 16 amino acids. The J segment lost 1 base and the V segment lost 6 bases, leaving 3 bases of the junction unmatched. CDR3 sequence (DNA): TGTGCCAGCAGGGGACAGGGGTCTTCTGGGGCCAACGTCCTGACTTTC. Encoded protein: CASRGQGSSGANVLTF.

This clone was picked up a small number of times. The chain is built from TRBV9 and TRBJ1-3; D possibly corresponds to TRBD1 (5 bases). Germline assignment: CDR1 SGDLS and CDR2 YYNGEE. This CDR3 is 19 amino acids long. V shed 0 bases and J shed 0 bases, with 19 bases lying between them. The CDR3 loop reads CASSVGVQGRTHSGNTIYF. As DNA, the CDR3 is TGTGCCAGCAGCGTAGGGGTGCAGGGTAGAACCCACTCTGGAAACACCATATATTTT. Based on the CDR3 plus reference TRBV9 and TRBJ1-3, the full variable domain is DSGVTQTPKHLITATGQRVTLRCSPRSGDLSVYWYQQSLDQGLQFLIQYYNGEERAKGNILERFSAQQFPDLHSELNLSSLELGDSALYFCASSVGVQGRTHSGNTIYFGEGSWLTVV.

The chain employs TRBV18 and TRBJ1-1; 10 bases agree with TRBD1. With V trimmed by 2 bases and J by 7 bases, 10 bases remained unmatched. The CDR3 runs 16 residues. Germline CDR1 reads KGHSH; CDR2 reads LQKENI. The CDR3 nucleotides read TGTGCCAGCTCACCAATGCCGGGACAGGGGAAGATTGAAGCTTTCTTT. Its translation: CASSPMPGQGKIEAFF. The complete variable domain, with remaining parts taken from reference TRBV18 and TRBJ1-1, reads NAGVMQNPRHLVRRRGQEARLRCSPMKGHSHVYWYRQLPEEGLKFMVYLQKENIIDESGMPKERFSAEFPKEGPSILRIQQVVRGDSAAYFCASSPMPGQGKIEAFFGQGTRLTVV.

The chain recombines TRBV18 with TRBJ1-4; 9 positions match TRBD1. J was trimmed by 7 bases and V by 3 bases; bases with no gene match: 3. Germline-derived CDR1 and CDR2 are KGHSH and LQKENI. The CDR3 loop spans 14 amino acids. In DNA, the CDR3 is TGTGCCAGCTCACCCACAGGGGGCGGTGAAAAACTGTTTTTT. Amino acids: CASSPTGGGEKLFF.

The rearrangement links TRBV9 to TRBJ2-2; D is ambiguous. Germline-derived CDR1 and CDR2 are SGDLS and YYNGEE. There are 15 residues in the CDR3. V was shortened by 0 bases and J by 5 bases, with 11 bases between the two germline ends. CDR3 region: CASSVGSIGTGELFF. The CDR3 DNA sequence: TGTGCCAGCAGCGTAGGTAGTATCGGGACCGGGGAGCTGTTTTTT.

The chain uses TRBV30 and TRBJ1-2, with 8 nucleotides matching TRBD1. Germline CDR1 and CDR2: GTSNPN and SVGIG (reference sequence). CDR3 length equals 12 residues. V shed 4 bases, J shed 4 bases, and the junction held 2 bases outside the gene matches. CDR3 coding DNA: TGTGCCTGGAACAGGGGGGGCTATGGCTACACCTTC. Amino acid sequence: CAWNRGGYGYTF. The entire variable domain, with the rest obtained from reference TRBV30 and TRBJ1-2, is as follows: SQTIHQWPATLVQPVGSPLSLECTVEGTSNPNLYWYRQAAGRGLQLLFYSVGIGQISSEVPQNLSASRPQDRQFILSSKKLLLSDSGFYLCAWNRGGYGYTFGSGTRLTVV.

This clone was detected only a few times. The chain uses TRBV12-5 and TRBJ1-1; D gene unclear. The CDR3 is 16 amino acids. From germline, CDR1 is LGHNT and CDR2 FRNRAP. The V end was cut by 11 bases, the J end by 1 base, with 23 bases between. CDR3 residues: CAGPGRADGRNTEAFF. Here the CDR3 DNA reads TGTGCTGGACCGGGTAGGGCAGATGGGAGGAACACTGAAGCTTTCTTT.

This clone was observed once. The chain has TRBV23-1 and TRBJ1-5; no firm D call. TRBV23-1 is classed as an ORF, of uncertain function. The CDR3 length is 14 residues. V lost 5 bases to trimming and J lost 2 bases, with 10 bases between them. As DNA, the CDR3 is TGCGCCAGCAGTATTTCTCCCTGCAATCAGCCCCAGCATTTT. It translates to CASSISPCNQPQHF.

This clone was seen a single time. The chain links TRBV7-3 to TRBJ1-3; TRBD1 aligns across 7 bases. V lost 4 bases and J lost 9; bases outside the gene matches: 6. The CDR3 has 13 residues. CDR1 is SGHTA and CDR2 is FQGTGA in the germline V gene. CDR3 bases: TGTGCCAGCAGCTCCCAGACAGGGTCCACCATATATTTT. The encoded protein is CASSSQTGSTIYF.

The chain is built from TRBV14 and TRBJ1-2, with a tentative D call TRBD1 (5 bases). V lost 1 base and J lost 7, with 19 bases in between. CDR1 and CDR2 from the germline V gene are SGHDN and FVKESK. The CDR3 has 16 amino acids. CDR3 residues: CASSQGSYRLSGGYTF. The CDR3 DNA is TGTGCCAGCAGCCAAGGGTCATACAGGTTGAGTGGTGGCTACACCTTC.

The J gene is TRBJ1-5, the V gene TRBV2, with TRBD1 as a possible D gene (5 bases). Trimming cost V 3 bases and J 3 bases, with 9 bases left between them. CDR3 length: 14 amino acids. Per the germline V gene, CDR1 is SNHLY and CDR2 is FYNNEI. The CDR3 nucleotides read TGTGCCAGCAGTGAGGGGGGTATCAATCAGCCCCAGCATTTT. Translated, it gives CASSEGGINQPQHF. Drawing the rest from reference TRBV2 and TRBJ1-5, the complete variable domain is EPEVTQTPSHQVTQMGQEVILRCVPISNHLYFYWYRQILGQKVEFLVSFYNNEISEKSEIFDDQFSVERPDGSNFTLKIRSTKLEDSAMYFCASSEGGINQPQHFGDGTRLSIL.

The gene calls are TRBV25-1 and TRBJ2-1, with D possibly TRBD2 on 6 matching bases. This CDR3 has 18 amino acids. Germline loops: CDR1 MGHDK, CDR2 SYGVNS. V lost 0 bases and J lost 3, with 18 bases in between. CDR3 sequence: CASSEYGAGRLLYNEQFF. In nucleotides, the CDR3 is TGTGCCAGCAGTGAATATGGGGCGGGGAGACTTCTCTACAATGAGCAGTTCTTC.

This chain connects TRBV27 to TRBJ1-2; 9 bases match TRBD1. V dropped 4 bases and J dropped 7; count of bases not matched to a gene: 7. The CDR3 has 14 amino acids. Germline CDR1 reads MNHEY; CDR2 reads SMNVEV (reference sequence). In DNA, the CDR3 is TGTGCCAGCAGTTGGGGGGACAGGGCGGGTGGCTACACCTTC. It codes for CASSWGDRAGGYTF.

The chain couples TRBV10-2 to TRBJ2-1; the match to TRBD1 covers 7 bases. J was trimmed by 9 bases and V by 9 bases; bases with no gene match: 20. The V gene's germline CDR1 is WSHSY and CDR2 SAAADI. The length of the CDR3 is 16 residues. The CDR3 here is CASYPGQLTRHGEQFF. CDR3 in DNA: TGCGCCAGTTACCCGGGACAGCTAACTCGCCACGGTGAGCAGTTCTTC.

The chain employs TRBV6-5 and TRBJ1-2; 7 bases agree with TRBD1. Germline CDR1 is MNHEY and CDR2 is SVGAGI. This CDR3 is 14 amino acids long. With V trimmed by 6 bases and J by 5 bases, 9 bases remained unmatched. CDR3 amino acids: CASSPGQTSYGYTF. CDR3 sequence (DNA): TGTGCCAGCAGCCCGGGACAGACTTCATATGGCTACACCTTC.

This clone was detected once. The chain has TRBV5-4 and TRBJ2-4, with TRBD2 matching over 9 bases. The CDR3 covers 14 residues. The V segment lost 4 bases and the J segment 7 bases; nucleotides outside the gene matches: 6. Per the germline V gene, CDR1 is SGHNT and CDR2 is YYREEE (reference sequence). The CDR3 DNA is TGTGCCAGCAGCCTCCGCGGGACTAGCAACATTCAGTACTTC. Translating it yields CASSLRGTSNIQYF.

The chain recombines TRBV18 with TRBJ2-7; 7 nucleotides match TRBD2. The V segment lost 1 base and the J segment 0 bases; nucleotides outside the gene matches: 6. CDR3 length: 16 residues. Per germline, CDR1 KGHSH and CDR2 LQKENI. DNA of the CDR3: TGTGCCAGCTCACCACAGGCTGGCGGGAGCTCCTACGAGCAGTACTTC. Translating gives CASSPQAGGSSYEQYF.

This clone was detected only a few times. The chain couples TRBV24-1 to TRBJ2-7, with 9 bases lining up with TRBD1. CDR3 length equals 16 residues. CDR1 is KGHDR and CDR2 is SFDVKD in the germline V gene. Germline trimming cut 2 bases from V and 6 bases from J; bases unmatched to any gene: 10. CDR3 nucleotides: TGTGCCACCAGTGATTCCGAACCGGGACAGGGTCCCGAGCAGTACTTC. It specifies CATSDSEPGQGPEQYF.